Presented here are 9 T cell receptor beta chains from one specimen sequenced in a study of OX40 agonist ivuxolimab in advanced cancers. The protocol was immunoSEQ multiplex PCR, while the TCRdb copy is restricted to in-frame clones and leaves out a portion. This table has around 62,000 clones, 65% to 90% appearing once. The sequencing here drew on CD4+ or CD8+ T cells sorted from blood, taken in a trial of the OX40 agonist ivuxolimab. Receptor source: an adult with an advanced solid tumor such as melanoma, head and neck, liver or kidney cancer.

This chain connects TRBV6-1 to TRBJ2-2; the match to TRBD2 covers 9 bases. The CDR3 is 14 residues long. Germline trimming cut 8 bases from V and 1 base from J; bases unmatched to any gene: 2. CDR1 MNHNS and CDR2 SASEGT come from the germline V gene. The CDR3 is CASQREVNTGELFF. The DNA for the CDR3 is TGTGCCAGCCAGCGGGAGGTGAACACCGGGGAGCTGTTTTTT.

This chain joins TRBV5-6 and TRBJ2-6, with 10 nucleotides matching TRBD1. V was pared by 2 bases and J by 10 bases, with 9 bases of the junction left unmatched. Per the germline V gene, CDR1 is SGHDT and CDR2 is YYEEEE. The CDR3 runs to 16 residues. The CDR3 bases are TGTGCCAGCAGCTTTGGGACAGGGGCCGCCTCAAACGTCCTGACTTTC. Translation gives CASSFGTGAASNVLTF.

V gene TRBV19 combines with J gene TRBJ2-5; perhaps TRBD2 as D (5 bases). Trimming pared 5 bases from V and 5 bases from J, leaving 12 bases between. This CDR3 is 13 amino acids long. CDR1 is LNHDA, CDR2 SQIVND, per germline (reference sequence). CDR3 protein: CASSSGPGETQYF. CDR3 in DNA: TGTGCCAGTAGTTCAGGACCGGGGGAGACCCAGTACTTC. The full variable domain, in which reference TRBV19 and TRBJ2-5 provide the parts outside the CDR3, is DGGITQSPKYLFRKEGQNVTLSCEQNLNHDAMYWYRQDPGQGLRLIYYSQIVNDFQKGDIAEGYSVSREKKESFPLTVTSAQKNPTAFYLCASSSGPGETQYFGPGTRLLVL.

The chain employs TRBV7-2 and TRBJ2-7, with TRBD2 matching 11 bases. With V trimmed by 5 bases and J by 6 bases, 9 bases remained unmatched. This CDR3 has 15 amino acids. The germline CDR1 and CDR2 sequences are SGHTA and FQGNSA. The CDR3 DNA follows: TGTGCCAGCAGCCACCCTCGGCTAGCGGGAGGCGAGCAGTACTTC. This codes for CASSHPRLAGGEQYF.

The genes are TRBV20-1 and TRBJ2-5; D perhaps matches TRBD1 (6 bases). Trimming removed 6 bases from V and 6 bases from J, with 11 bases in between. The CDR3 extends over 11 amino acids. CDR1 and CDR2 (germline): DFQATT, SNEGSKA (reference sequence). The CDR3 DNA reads TGCAGTGCAGAGACAGGCCAGACCCAGTACTTC. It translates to CSAETGQTQYF.

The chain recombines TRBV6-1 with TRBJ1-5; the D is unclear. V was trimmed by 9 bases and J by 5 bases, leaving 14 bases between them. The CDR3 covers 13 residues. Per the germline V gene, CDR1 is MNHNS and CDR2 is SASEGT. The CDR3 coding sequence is TGTGCCAGTAGAAACGCCCGGGATCAGCCCCAGCATTTT. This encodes CASRNARDQPQHF.

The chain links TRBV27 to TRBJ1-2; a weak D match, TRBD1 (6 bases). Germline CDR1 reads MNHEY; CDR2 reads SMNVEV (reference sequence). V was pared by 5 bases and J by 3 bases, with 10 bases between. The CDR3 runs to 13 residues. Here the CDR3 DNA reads TGTGCCAGCAGTAGGGGGGGGCACTATGGCTACACCTTC. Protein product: CASSRGGHYGYTF.

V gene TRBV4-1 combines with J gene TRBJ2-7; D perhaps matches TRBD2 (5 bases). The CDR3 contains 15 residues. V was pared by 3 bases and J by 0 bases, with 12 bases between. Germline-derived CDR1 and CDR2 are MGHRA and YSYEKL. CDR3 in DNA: TGCGCCAGCAGCCATAAGGAGACTATCTCCTACGAGCAGTACTTC. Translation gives CASSHKETISYEQYF.

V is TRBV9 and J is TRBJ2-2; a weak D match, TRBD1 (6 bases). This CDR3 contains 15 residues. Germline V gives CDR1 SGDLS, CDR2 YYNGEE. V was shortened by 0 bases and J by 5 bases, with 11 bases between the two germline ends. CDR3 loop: CASSVGDRHTGELFF. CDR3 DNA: TGTGCCAGCAGCGTAGGTGACAGGCATACCGGGGAGCTGTTTTTT.